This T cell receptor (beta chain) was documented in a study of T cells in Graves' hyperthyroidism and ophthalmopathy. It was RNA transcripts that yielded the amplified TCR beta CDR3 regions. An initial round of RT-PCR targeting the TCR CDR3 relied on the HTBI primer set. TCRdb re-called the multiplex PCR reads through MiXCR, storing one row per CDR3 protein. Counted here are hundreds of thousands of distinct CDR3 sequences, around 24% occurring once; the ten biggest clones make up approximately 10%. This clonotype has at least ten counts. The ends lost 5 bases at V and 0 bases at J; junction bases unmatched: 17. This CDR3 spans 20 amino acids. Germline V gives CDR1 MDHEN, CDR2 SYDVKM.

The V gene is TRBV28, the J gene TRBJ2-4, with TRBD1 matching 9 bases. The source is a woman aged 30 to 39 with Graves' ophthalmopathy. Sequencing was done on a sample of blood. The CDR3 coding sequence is TGTGCCAGCAGTCCCCATGACAGGGGGGGGGCTCAGTTAGCCAAAAACATTCAGTACTTC. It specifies CASSPHDRGGAQLAKNIQYF.